What follows are 24 T cell receptor beta chains derived from one specimen sequenced in a study of shared clonotypes between healthy human individuals. Clones were sequenced by immunoSEQ multiplex PCR, and TCRdb holds only the in-frame ones, with some missing. This table has roughly 2 million clones, approximately 96% appearing once. The sample comprised naive CD4+ T cells sorted from blood. Sample subset: CD45RA+ positively selected. The receptors derive from a young man in good health.

The V gene is TRBV5-6, the J gene TRBJ1-1; weak D call: TRBD1 (5 bases). Trimming removed 0 bases from V and 1 base from J, with 16 bases in between. CDR3 length: 17 residues. Germline V gene lookup returns CDR1 SGHDT and CDR2 YYEEEE. The CDR3: CASSLGLKGLGNTEAFF. CDR3 DNA: TGTGCCAGCAGCTTGGGGTTAAAGGGGTTGGGGAACACTGAAGCTTTCTTT.

This clone was counted between two and nine times. The CDR3 nucleotides read TGTGCCAGCAAGTCTCCAGTAAATACTAACTATGGCTACACCTTC. It encodes CASKSPVNTNYGYTF. The gene calls are TRBV6-1 and TRBJ1-2; no reliable D call. Germline values: CDR1 MNHNS, CDR2 SASEGT. The CDR3 consists of 15 residues. Trimming pared 7 bases from V and 0 bases from J, leaving 15 bases between.

A note on this clone: Other DNA sequences of this sample code for an identical CDR3. The chain couples TRBV5-1 to TRBJ2-3; D might be TRBD1 (6 bases). The V and J ends lost 0 bases and 4 bases respectively, with 9 bases between them. From germline, CDR1 is SGHRS and CDR2 YFSETQ. CDR3 length: 14 amino acids. CDR3 region: CASSLAPGADTQYF. In DNA form, the CDR3 reads TGCGCCAGCAGCTTGGCCCCAGGGGCAGATACGCAGTATTTT.

J is TRBJ1-2 and V is TRBV5-6, with 8 nucleotides matching TRBD1. J gave up 0 bases and V 3 bases, and 4 bases lay outside the gene matches. CDR1 and CDR2 from the germline V gene are SGHDT and YYEEEE. This CDR3 spans 15 amino acids. CDR3 bases: TGTGCCAGCAGCTCCCGACAGGGGACTAACTATGGCTACACCTTC. Its translation is CASSSRQGTNYGYTF.

Only one count was recorded for this clone. The chain recombines TRBV2 with TRBJ1-1; D is unresolved. V shed 4 bases and J shed 5 bases, with 20 bases lying between them. Germline V lookup: CDR1 SNHLY, CDR2 FYNNEI. This CDR3 spans 16 amino acids. The CDR3 DNA reads as TGTGCCAGCAGTGTAGTGCTGGCAGGATTTGGGACTGAAGCTTTCTTT. This encodes CASSVVLAGFGTEAFF.

The chain couples TRBV5-1 to TRBJ2-5, with D possibly TRBD2 on 6 matching bases. CDR3 length: 15 amino acids. Trimming took off 0 bases at V and 4 bases at J, with 13 bases between the two ends. Germline CDR1 is SGHRS and CDR2 is YFSETQ. The CDR3 region has the DNA TGCGCCAGCAGCTTGGTACCGGGAGCGGGAGAGACCCAGTACTTC. Its translation is CASSLVPGAGETQYF.

A word on this clone: This same CDR3 is encoded by further DNA sequences in the sample. The chain links TRBV7-2 to TRBJ2-2; no clear D. The CDR3 covers 12 residues. Per the germline V gene, CDR1 is SGHTA and CDR2 is FQGNSA. Between the trimmed V and J ends, which lost 1 base and 7 bases, there was a span of 4 bases. The CDR3 DNA is TGTGCCAGCAGCTTAGTGGGCGGGGAGCTGTTTTTT. Translated: CASSLVGGELFF.

A word on this clone: Different DNA sequences within this sample yield the same CDR3. This CDR3 is CASSPPSSSGNTIYF. The CDR3 region has the DNA TGTGCCAGCTCACCCCCTTCGAGCTCTGGAAACACCATATATTTT. The rearrangement links TRBV18 to TRBJ1-3; D is unclear. This CDR3 contains 15 residues. V gave up 3 bases and J gave up 0 bases, with 9 bases separating them. Per germline, CDR1 KGHSH and CDR2 LQKENI.

The chain couples TRBV2 to TRBJ1-3, with D perhaps TRBD1 (5 bases). The CDR3 is 15 amino acids. The germline V gene has CDR1 SNHLY and CDR2 FYNNEI. Deletions cut 6 bases from V and 0 bases from J, with 12 bases between. CDR3 in amino acids: CASRELDISGNTIYF. The CDR3 DNA is TGTGCCAGCAGGGAATTGGACATCTCTGGAAACACCATATATTTT.

As regards this clone: The junction departs from the called germline gene at one end, perhaps through a read error. The rearrangement links TRBV20-1 to TRBJ1-4; no reliable D call. Germline CDR1 and CDR2: DFQATT and SNEGSKA (reference sequence). The CDR3 has 10 amino acids. CDR3 nucleotides: TGCAGTGCTAGTAATGAAAGACTGTTTTTT. Translation gives CSASNERLFF.

The V gene is TRBV9, the J gene TRBJ2-7; TRBD2 agrees at 7 bases. This CDR3 region has 15 residues. Germline lookup yields CDR1 SGDLS and CDR2 YYNGEE. V was pared by 0 bases and J by 3 bases, with 6 bases of the junction left unmatched. This CDR3 reads CASSVGRESFYEQYF. CDR3 in DNA: TGTGCCAGCAGCGTAGGGCGGGAGTCCTTCTACGAGCAGTACTTC. The variable domain in full, completed from reference TRBV9 and TRBJ2-7, reads DSGVTQTPKHLITATGQRVTLRCSPRSGDLSVYWYQQSLDQGLQFLIQYYNGEERAKGNILERFSAQQFPDLHSELNLSSLELGDSALYFCASSVGRESFYEQYFGPGTRLTVT.

A note on this clone: The same CDR3 can be traced to other DNA sequences in this sample. The chain recombines TRBV7-3 with TRBJ1-1, with TRBD1 identical over 9 bases. V lost 5 bases, J lost 4 bases, and 5 bases stayed unmatched. Germline loops: CDR1 SGHTA, CDR2 FQGTGA. CDR3 length: 14 residues. The CDR3 spells CASSPTTGGTEAFF. The DNA for the CDR3 is TGTGCCAGCAGCCCAACGACAGGGGGCACTGAAGCTTTCTTT.

The CDR3 coding sequence is TGTGCCAGCGGCGGCACAGGCTCTTTCTATGGCTACACCTTC. It codes for CASGGTGSFYGYTF. The chain couples TRBV28 to TRBJ1-2, with D possibly being TRBD1 (5 bases). V was clipped by 8 bases and J by 4 bases, with 17 bases between them. Germline assignment: CDR1 MDHEN and CDR2 SYDVKM. The CDR3 contains 14 residues.

The CDR3 DNA reads as TGTGCCAGCCGAGACCGCAGGGATCCAATTAATGGCTACACCTTC. This sequence encodes CASRDRRDPINGYTF. V gene TRBV2 combines with J gene TRBJ1-2; maybe TRBD1 (5 bases). The CDR3 loop spans 15 amino acids. Germline CDR1 and CDR2: SNHLY and FYNNEI. V lost 8 bases to trimming and J lost 6 bases, with 22 bases between them. The complete variable domain, with remaining parts taken from reference TRBV2 and TRBJ1-2, reads EPEVTQTPSHQVTQMGQEVILRCVPISNHLYFYWYRQILGQKVEFLVSFYNNEISEKSEIFDDQFSVERPDGSNFTLKIRSTKLEDSAMYFCASRDRRDPINGYTFGSGTRLTVV.

V is TRBV10-3 and J is TRBJ2-7, with TRBD2 as a possible D gene (7 bases). Germline V lookup: CDR1 ENHRY, CDR2 SYGVKD. Trimming cost V 0 bases and J 5 bases, with 17 bases left between them. The CDR3 totals 16 residues. CDR3 sequence reads: CAISESRGGPFHEQYF. CDR3 DNA: TGTGCCATCAGTGAGTCGAGGGGGGGCCCCTTCCACGAGCAGTACTTC.

The chain has TRBV4-1 and TRBJ1-6, with D possibly being TRBD1 (5 bases). Between the trimmed V and J ends, which lost 4 bases and 0 bases, there was a span of 10 bases. Germline loops: CDR1 MGHRA, CDR2 YSYEKL. The CDR3 extends over 16 amino acids. The CDR3 bases are TGCGCCAGCAGCCTTGGGGGTAGCTCCTATAATTCACCCCTCCACTTT. This sequence encodes CASSLGGSSYNSPLHF.

V is TRBV10-3 and J is TRBJ2-6, with no clear D. With 7 bases removed from V and 0 bases from J, the gap between germline ends came to 7 bases. Germline V gene data show CDR1 as ENHRY and CDR2 as SYGVKD. This CDR3 comprises 14 residues. CDR3 coding DNA: TGTGCCATCACGGTTGGCTCTGGGGCCAACGTCCTGACTTTC. As protein: CAITVGSGANVLTF.

This chain links TRBV6-5 with TRBJ2-2; 7 bases map to TRBD2. Germline assignment: CDR1 MNHEY and CDR2 SVGAGI. V was pared by 4 bases and J by 5 bases, with 7 bases of the junction left unmatched. The CDR3 runs to 15 residues. CDR3 sequence (DNA): TGTGCCAGCAGTTCCCCGGGGGGAGGAACCGGGGAGCTGTTTTTT. This encodes CASSSPGGGTGELFF.

As to this clone: The same CDR3 also results from other DNA sequences found in this sample. This chain connects TRBV20-1 to TRBJ2-5, with D perhaps matching TRBD1 (5 bases). Germline V gene lookup returns CDR1 DFQATT and CDR2 SNEGSKA (reference sequence). The CDR3 is 11 residues long. Trimming shortened V by 3 bases and J by 5 bases, and 7 bases separated the two germline ends. DNA of the CDR3: TGCAGTGCTAGTCAGGGCGAGACCCAGTACTTC. Protein: CSASQGETQYF.

This rearrangement joins TRBV10-3 to TRBJ2-1, with D perhaps TRBD1 (5 bases). This CDR3 spans 15 amino acids. CDR1 ENHRY and CDR2 SYGVKD come from the germline V gene. Between the trimmed V and J ends, which lost 3 bases and 2 bases, there was a span of 11 bases. The CDR3 spells CAISDRASAYNEQFF. CDR3 in DNA: TGTGCCATCAGTGACAGGGCCTCGGCCTACAATGAGCAGTTCTTC.

The chain links TRBV30 to TRBJ1-1; weak D call: TRBD1 (6 bases). V was shortened by 1 base and J by 3 bases, with 9 bases between the two germline ends. CDR1 GTSNPN and CDR2 SVGIG come from the germline V gene (reference sequence). The CDR3 loop spans 13 amino acids. The CDR3 sequence is CAWSADRYTEAFF. DNA of the CDR3: TGTGCCTGGAGTGCGGACAGATACACTGAAGCTTTCTTT.

Of note for this clone: Distinct nucleotide sequences in the sample also encode this CDR3. This chain uses TRBV30 with TRBJ2-5; tentative D call: TRBD1 (5 bases). Trimming removed 2 bases at V and 1 base at J, with 8 bases between. Germline V gene data show CDR1 as GTSNPN and CDR2 as SVGIG (reference sequence). The length of the CDR3 is 13 residues. The CDR3 coding sequence is TGTGCCTGGAGTTCAGGGTTCCAAGAGACCCAGTACTTC. Translation: CAWSSGFQETQYF.

The chain couples TRBV6-1 to TRBJ1-2; D remains unclear. Deletions cut 5 bases from V and 3 bases from J, with 10 bases between. The germline V gene has CDR1 MNHNS and CDR2 SASEGT. CDR3 length equals 13 residues. CDR3 sequence: CASSSPVDYGYTF. CDR3 nucleotide sequence: TGTGCCAGCAGTTCGCCCGTAGACTATGGCTACACCTTC.

The chain has TRBV18 and TRBJ2-7; 11 bases fit TRBD1. V gave up 2 bases and J gave up 6 bases; unmatched junction bases: 6. Germline CDR1 and CDR2: KGHSH and LQKENI. The CDR3 length is 15 residues. The CDR3 here is CASSPVGQGAVEQYF. The CDR3 DNA is TGTGCCAGCTCACCAGTCGGACAGGGGGCTGTCGAGCAGTACTTC.